This T cell receptor (beta chain) was captured by sequencing in a study of OX40 agonist ivuxolimab in advanced cancers. The CDR3 covers 9 residues. The data were produced by immunoSEQ multiplex PCR, yet TCRdb's version contains in-frame clones alone and is incomplete. The data show 65,000 to 85,000 clones, around 92% seen once. A few counts support this clone. Sequences were derived from CD4+ or CD8+ T cells sorted from blood, sampled in a trial of the OX40 agonist ivuxolimab. This clonotype was sampled from an adult with an advanced solid tumor such as melanoma, head and neck, liver or kidney cancer. This sequence joins TRBV21-1 and TRBJ1-5; the D call TRBD1 from the table was never checked on the DNA. TRBV21-1 is given as a pseudogene. The CDR3 sequence: CAIRQPQHF. As DNA, the CDR3 is TGTGCTATCAGGCAGCCCCAGCATTTT.